The 7 T cell receptor beta chains below come from one sample, sequenced in a study of beta chain features in type 1 diabetes. Regarding the study as a whole: Moderate but significant shortening of TCRB CDR3s was recorded in all four CD4+ subsets from Type 1 diabetes patients.

The investigators reverse transcribed all of the isolated RNA, so they sequenced expressed TCRB transcripts. The repertoire was sequenced with immunoSEQ multiplex PCR; TCRdb's copy has only in-frame clones and lacks some. The sample includes 330,000 or so clones, approximately 12% seen only once; the top ten take around 0.0099%. Their antigens are not known. The specimen sequenced was naive CD4+ T cells from blood. These receptors all come from a woman between 18 and 30 years old with type 1 diabetes.

The V gene is TRBV28, the J gene TRBJ2-5; TRBD1 matches 8 bases. The ends lost 2 bases at V and 5 bases at J; junction bases unmatched: 4. Germline CDR1 and CDR2: MDHEN and SYDVKM. The CDR3 has 14 residues. The CDR3: CASSLQGARETQYF. CDR3 DNA: TGTGCCAGCAGTTTACAGGGGGCGCGGGAGACCCAGTACTTC.

The rearrangement uses TRBV19 and TRBJ2-1; possibly TRBD2 for D (5 bases). Germline-derived CDR1 and CDR2 are LNHDA and SQIVND (reference sequence). The germline V and J ends were trimmed by 4 bases and 5 bases, with 9 bases remaining between them. This CDR3 has 13 residues. This CDR3 reads CASSTGLNNEQFF. The CDR3 DNA reads as TGTGCCAGTAGTACCGGACTGAACAATGAGCAGTTCTTC.

This clone has a handful of counts. This chain links TRBV28 with TRBJ2-3; TRBD2 might be the D (6 bases). Germline V gene lookup returns CDR1 MDHEN and CDR2 SYDVKM. Trimming shortened V by 5 bases and J by 2 bases, and 17 bases separated the two germline ends. The CDR3 covers 16 residues. The CDR3 reads CASSPRGRRVTDTQYF. For the CDR3, the DNA is TGTGCCAGCAGTCCCCGGGGCAGGAGGGTCACAGATACGCAGTATTTT. The variable domain in full, with the rest retrieved from reference TRBV28 and TRBJ2-3, is DVKVTQSSRYLVKRTGEKVFLECVQDMDHENMFWYRQDPGLGLRLIYFSYDVKMKEKGDIPEGYSVSREKKERFSLILESASTNQTSMYLCASSPRGRRVTDTQYFGPGTRLTVL.

This chain joins TRBV7-3 and TRBJ2-1; tentative D call: TRBD2 (6 bases). The V end lost 2 bases, the J end lost 5 bases, and 13 bases lay between the germline ends. The CDR3 has 15 amino acids. CDR1 is SGHTA, CDR2 FQGTGA, per germline. CDR3 sequence (DNA): TGTGCCAGCAGCTTAGTCGGGAGTGAAGACAATGAGCAGTTCTTC. It specifies CASSLVGSEDNEQFF.

CDR3 region: CASRYLPSAGELFF. In DNA, the CDR3 is TGTGCCAGCAGATATCTCCCCTCCGCCGGGGAGCTGTTTTTT. The chain recombines TRBV6-4 with TRBJ2-2; no clear D gene. CDR1 is MRHNA and CDR2 is SNTAGT in the germline V gene. CDR3 length equals 14 residues. Trimming removed 6 bases from V and 6 bases from J, with 14 bases in between.

This clone was observed a few times. The chain couples TRBV29-1 to TRBJ2-5; tentative D call: TRBD1 (6 bases). Trimming shortened V by 1 base and J by 7 bases, and 16 bases separated the two germline ends. There are 14 residues in the CDR3. Per germline, CDR1 SQVTM and CDR2 ANQGSEA. Written as DNA, the CDR3 is TGCAGCGTTGAAGGGACAGCCAAAGGGGTGACCCAGTACTTC. Amino acids: CSVEGTAKGVTQYF.

This clone has more than one count but fewer than ten. This chain connects TRBV7-9 to TRBJ2-7; possible D gene TRBD2, 6 bases. The V end was cut by 5 bases, the J end by 2 bases, with 16 bases between. CDR3 length: 15 amino acids. From germline, CDR1 is SEHNR and CDR2 FQNEAQ (reference sequence). CDR3 sequence reads: CASSRQMRGPYEQYF. The CDR3 nucleotides read TGTGCCAGCAGCAGACAGATGCGGGGCCCCTACGAGCAGTACTTC.